This T cell receptor beta chain was retrieved from a study of CD8 T cells in Susac syndrome. Random hexamers were used to reverse transcribe an amount of about 0.45 to 1 ug RNA. Amplification of TCR beta CDR3 was carried out by immunoSEQ multiplex PCR, which covered 54 Vbeta and 13 Jbeta segments. TCRdb recomputed calls from the immunoSEQ multiplex PCR reads with MiXCR, one row per CDR3 protein. Among roughly 200,000 distinct CDR3 sequences, approximately 95% were seen once, and the ten largest hold approximately 0.082%. V dropped 1 base and J dropped 4 bases, with 1 base sitting between them. Germline lookup yields CDR1 LGHDT and CDR2 YNNKEL (reference sequence). CDR3 length: 11 amino acids. TCR beta was sequenced from blood CD8+ and CD4+ T cells. Negative isolation was applied to CD8+ and CD4+ T cells, and FACS enrichment was applied to TEMRA cells.

The sequence derives from a human donor with multiple sclerosis. The V and J genes are TRBV3-1 and TRBJ1-1; D remains unclear. Input material: CD4+ T cells from PBMCs. For the CDR3, the DNA is TGTGCCAGCAGCCAAGGCACTGAAGCTTTCTTT. It encodes CASSQGTEAFF.